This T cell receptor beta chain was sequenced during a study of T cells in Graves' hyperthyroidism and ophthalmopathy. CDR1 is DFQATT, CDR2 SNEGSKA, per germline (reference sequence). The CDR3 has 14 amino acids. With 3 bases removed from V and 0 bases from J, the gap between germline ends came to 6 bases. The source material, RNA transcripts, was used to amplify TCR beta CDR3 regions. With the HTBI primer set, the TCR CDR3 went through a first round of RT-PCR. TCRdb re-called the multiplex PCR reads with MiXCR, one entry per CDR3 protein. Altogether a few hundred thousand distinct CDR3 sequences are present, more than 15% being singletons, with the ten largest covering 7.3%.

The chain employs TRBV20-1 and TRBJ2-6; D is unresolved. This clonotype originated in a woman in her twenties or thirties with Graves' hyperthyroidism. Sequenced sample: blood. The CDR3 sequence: CSASPGSGANVLTF. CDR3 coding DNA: TGCAGTGCTAGTCCCGGCTCTGGGGCCAACGTCCTGACTTTC.